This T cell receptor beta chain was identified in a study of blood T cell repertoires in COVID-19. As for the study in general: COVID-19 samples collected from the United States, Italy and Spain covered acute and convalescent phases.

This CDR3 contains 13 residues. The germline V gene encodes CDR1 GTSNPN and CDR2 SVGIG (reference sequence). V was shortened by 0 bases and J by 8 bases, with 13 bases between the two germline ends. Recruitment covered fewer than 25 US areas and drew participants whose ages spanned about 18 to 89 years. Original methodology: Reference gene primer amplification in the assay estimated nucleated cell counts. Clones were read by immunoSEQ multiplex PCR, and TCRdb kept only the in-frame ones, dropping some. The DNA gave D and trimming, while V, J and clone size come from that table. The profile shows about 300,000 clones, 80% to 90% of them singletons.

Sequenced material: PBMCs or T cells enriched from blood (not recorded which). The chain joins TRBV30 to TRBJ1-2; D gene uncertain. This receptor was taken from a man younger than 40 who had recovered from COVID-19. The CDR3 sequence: CAWSVTKAGGYTF. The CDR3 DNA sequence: TGTGCCTGGAGTGTAACGAAGGCGGGGGGCTACACCTTC. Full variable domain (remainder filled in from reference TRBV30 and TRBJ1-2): SQTIHQWPATLVQPVGSPLSLECTVEGTSNPNLYWYRQAAGRGLQLLFYSVGIGQISSEVPQNLSASRPQDRQFILSSKKLLLSDSGFYLCAWSVTKAGGYTFGSGTRLTVV.